In this sample, the clone carrying this T cell receptor (beta chain) turned up a few times. Antigen: not known. The sample belongs to a study of human T cells and chemical hapten exposure. As for the study in general: Each patient's scalp received weekly diphenylcyclopropenone throughout the approximately 25-week study.

Noted time point: patch test 2, 6 weeks after DPC sensitization. Treatment noted: therapeutic diphenylcyclopropenone sensitization with weekly scalp DPC. At every patch-test visit, blood was drawn before the patch test was applied. Study outcomes and limitations: TCRs at high frequency, those above 1 in 1000, did not change with DPC sensitization.

During construction of the library, unique molecular identifiers were attached to individual cDNA molecules for quantitative, reproducible TCR counting. TCRdb reprocessed the RACE reads with MiXCR, giving one entry per CDR3 protein. The table shows a few hundred thousand distinct CDR3 sequences, with roughly 6.3% occurring only once. Germline V gene data show CDR1 as LGHDT and CDR2 as YNNKEL (reference sequence). This CDR3 has 14 residues. Trimming cost V 0 bases and J 0 bases, with 4 bases left between them. The sequence came from a woman aged 18-29 years with alopecia areata. Some clones in this sample may be carry-over from other donors' samples. V and J are TRBV3-1 and TRBJ2-3; no reliable D call. The starting material was whole blood, obtained in connection with sensitization to the hapten diphenylcyclopropenone (DPC). CDR3 DNA: TGTGCCAGCAGCCAAGACGGTAGCACAGATACGCAGTATTTT. This codes for CASSQDGSTDTQYF.